These T cell receptor beta chains were read from a single sample in a study of control samples from healthy donors and cancer patients. Sequencing used immunoSEQ multiplex PCR; TCRdb keeps in-frame clones, though not all of them. The profile covers roughly 52,000 clones, with 95% to 96% appearing a single time and around 1.9% taken by the ten largest. Material for sequencing was blood. Receptor source: a woman in her twenties or thirties in good health. The conserved cysteine and the conserved F or W are not part of the CDR3 here. Fields, in order: V gene, J gene, D gene, CDR3 protein. D genes are given only for firm matches.

>TRBV5-1|TRBJ2-6|NA
ASSWGAGANVLT
>TRBV2|TRBJ2-7|TRBD2
ASRGTSSLYEQY
>TRBV28|TRBJ1-4|NA
ASSLVGASNEKLF
>TRBV11-2|TRBJ2-1|NA
ASSLSPARPNYNEQF
>TRBV5-8|TRBJ2-7|NA
ASSLATTADPYEQY
>TRBV30|TRBJ1-6|NA
AWSVLDNSPLH
>TRBV10-2|TRBJ2-5|TRBD2
ASTLTSGYQETQY
>TRBV6-1|TRBJ2-7|NA
ASSEGMDSPYEQY
>TRBV27|TRBJ1-5|NA
ASSPTRGQPQH
>TRBV27|TRBJ2-7|NA
ASSPFAGFEGYEQY
>TRBV5-1|TRBJ1-1|NA
ASSWGTENTEAF
>TRBV6-6|TRBJ1-5|TRBD1
ASSASGGGQPQH
>TRBV7-2|TRBJ1-2|NA
ASSLGEVGGYT
>TRBV23-1|TRBJ2-2|NA
ASRPRAETNTGELF